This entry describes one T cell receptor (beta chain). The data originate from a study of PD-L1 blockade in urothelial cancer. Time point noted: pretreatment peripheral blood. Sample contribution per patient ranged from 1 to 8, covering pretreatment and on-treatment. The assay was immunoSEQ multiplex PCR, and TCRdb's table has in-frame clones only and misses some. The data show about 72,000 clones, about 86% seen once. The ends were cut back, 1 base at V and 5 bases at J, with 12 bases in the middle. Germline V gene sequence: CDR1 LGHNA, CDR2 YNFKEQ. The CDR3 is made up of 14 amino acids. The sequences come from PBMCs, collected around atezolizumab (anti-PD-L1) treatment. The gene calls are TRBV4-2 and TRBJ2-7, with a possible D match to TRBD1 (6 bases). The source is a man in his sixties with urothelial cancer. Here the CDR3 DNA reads TGTGCCAGCAGCCAAGCGACAGGTGTGGACGAGCAGTACTTC. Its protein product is CASSQATGVDEQYF.